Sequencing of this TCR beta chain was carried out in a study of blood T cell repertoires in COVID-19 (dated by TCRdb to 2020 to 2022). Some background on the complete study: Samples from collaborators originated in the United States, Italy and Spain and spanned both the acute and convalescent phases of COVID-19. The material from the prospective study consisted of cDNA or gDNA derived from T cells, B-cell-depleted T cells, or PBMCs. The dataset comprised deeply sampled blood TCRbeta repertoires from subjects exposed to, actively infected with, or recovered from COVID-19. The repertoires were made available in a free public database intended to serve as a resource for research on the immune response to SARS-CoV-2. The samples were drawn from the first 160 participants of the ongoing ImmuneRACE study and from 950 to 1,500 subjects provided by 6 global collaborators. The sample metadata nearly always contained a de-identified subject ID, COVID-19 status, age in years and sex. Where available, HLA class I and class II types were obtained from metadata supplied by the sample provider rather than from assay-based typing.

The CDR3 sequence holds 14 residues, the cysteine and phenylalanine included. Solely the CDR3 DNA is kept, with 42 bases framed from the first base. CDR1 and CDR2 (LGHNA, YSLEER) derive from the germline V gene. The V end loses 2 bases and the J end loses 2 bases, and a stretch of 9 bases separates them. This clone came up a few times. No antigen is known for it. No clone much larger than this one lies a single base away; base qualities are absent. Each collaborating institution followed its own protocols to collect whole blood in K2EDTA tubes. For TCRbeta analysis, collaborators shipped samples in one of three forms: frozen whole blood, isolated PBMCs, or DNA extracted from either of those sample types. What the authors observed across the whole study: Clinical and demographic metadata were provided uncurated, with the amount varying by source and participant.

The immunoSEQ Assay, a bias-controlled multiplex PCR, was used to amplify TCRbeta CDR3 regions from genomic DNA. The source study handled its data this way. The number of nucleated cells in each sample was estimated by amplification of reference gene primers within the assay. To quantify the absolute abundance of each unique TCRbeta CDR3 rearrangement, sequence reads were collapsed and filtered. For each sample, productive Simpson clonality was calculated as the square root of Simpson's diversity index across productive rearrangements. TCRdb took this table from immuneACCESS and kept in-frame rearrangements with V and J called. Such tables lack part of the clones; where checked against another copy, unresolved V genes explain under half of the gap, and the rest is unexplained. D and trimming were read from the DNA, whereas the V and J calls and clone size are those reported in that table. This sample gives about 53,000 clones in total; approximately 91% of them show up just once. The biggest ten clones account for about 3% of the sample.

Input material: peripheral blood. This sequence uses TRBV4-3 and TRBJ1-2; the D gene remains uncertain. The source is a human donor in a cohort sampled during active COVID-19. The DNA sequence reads TGCGCCAGCAGCCAATACAGTGCCAACTATGGCTACACCTTC. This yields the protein CASSQYSANYGYTF.